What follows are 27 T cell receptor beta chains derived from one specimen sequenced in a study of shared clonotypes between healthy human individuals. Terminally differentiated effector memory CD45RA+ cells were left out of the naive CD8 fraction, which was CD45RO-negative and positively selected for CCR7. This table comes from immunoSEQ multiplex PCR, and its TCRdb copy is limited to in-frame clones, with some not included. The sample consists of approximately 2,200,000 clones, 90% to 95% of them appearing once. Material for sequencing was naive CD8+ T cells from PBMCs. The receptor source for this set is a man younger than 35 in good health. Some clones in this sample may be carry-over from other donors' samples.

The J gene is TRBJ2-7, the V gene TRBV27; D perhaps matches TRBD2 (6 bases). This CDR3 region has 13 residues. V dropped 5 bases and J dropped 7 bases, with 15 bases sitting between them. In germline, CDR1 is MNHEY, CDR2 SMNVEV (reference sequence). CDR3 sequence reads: CASSLGLTLEQYF. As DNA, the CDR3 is TGTGCCAGCAGTCTGGGACTTACTTTAGAGCAGTACTTC.

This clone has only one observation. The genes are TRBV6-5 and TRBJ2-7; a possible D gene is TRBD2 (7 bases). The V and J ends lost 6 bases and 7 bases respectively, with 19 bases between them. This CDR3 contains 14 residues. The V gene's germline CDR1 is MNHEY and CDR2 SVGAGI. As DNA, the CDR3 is TGTGCCAGCAGCCCCAGCGGGGCTCAGGGGGAGCAGTACTTC. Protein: CASSPSGAQGEQYF.

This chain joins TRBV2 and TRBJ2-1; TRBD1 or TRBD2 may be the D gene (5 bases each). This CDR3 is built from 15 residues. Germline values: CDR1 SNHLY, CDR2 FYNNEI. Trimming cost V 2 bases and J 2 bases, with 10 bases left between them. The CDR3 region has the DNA TGTGCCAGCAGTGAATCTAGAGGGGCCTACAATGAGCAGTTCTTC. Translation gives CASSESRGAYNEQFF. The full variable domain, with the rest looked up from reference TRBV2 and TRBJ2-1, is EPEVTQTPSHQVTQMGQEVILRCVPISNHLYFYWYRQILGQKVEFLVSFYNNEISEKSEIFDDQFSVERPDGSNFTLKIRSTKLEDSAMYFCASSESRGAYNEQFFGPGTRLTVL.

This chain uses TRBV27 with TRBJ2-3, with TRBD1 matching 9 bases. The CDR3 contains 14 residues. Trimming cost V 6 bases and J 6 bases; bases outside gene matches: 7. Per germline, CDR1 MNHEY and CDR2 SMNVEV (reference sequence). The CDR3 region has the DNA TGTGCCAGCAGACAGGGACAGGGAAGGGATACGCAGTATTTT. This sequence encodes CASRQGQGRDTQYF.

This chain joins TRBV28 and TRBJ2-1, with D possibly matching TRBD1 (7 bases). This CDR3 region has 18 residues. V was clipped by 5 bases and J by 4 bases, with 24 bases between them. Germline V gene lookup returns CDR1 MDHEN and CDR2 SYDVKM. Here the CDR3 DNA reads TGTGCCAGCAGTCAACCCCCAGGGGGGCCCCTACGGTACAATGAGCAGTTCTTC. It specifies CASSQPPGGPLRYNEQFF. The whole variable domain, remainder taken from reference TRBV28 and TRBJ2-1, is DVKVTQSSRYLVKRTGEKVFLECVQDMDHENMFWYRQDPGLGLRLIYFSYDVKMKEKGDIPEGYSVSREKKERFSLILESASTNQTSMYLCASSQPPGGPLRYNEQFFGPGTRLTVL.

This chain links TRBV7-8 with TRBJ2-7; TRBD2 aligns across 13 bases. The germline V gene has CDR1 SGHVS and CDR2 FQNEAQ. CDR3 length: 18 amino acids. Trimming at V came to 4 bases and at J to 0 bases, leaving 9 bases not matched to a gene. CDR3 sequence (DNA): TGTGCCAGCAGCTCCCCCTTGGGACTAGCGGGAACCTCCTACGAGCAGTACTTC. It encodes CASSSPLGLAGTSYEQYF.

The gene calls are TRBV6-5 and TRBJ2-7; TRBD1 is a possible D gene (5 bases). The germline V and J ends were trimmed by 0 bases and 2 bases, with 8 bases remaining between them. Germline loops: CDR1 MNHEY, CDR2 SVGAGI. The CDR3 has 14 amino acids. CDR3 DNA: TGTGCCAGCAGTTACTCTGAAGGGGCCTACGAGCAGTACTTC. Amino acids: CASSYSEGAYEQYF.

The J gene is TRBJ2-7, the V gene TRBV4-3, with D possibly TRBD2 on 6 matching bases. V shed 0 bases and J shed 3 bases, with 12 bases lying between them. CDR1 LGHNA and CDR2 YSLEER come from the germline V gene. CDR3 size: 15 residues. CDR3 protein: CASSQDSADYYEQYF. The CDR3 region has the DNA TGCGCCAGCAGCCAAGATTCGGCGGACTACTACGAGCAGTACTTC.

The CDR3 DNA reads as TGTGCCAGCAGCGTAGCCGGGTCCCCCGGAAACACCATATATTTT. Residues: CASSVAGSPGNTIYF. V gene TRBV9 combines with J gene TRBJ1-3; D is unresolved. V was cut by 0 bases and J by 4 bases, with 11 bases left in between. Germline values: CDR1 SGDLS, CDR2 YYNGEE. The length of the CDR3 is 15 residues. Full variable domain (missing parts from reference TRBV9 and TRBJ1-3): DSGVTQTPKHLITATGQRVTLRCSPRSGDLSVYWYQQSLDQGLQFLIQYYNGEERAKGNILERFSAQQFPDLHSELNLSSLELGDSALYFCASSVAGSPGNTIYFGEGSWLTVV.

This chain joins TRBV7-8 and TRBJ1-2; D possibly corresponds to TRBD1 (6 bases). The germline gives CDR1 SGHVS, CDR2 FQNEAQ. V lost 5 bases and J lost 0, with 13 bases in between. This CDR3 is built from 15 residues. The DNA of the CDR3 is TGTGCCAGCAGCCTCCGACAGGCAGCTAACTATGGCTACACCTTC. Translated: CASSLRQAANYGYTF.

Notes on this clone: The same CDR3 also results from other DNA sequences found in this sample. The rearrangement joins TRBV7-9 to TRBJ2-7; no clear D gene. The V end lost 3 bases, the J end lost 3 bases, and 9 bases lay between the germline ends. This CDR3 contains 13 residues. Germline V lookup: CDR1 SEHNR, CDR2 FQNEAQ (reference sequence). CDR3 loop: CASSFGPSYEQYF. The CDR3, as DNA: TGTGCCAGCAGCTTCGGGCCTAGCTACGAGCAGTACTTC.

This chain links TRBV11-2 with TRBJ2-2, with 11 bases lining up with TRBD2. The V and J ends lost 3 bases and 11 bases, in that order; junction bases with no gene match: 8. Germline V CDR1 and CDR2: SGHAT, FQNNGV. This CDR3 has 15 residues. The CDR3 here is CASSFITSGRGELFF. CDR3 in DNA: TGTGCCAGCAGCTTTATTACTAGCGGGAGAGGCGAGCTGTTTTTT.

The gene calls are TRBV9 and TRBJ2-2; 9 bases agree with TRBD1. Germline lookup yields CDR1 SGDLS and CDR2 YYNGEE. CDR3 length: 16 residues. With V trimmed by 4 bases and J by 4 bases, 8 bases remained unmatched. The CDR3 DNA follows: TGTGCCAGCAGCTCCCACAGGGGGCGCGCCACCGGGGAGCTGTTTTTT. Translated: CASSSHRGRATGELFF.

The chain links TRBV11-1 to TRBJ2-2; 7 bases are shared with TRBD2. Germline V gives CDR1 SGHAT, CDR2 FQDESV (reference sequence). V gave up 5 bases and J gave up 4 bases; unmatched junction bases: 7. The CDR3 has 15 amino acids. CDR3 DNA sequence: TGTGCCAGCAGCACGAGGACTAGTGCCACCGGGGAGCTGTTTTTT. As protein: CASSTRTSATGELFF. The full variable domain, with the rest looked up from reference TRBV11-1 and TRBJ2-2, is EAEVAQSPRYKITEKSQAVAFWCDPISGHATLYWYRQILGQGPELLVQFQDESVVDDSQLPKDRFSAERLKGVDSTLKIQPAELGDSAMYLCASSTRTSATGELFFGEGSRLTVL.

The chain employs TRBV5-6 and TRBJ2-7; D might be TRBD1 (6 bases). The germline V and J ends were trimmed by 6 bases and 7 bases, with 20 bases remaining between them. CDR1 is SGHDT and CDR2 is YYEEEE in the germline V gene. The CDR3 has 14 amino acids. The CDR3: CASTQEDSLSEQYF. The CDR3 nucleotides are TGTGCCAGCACCCAGGAGGACAGCTTATCTGAGCAGTACTTC.

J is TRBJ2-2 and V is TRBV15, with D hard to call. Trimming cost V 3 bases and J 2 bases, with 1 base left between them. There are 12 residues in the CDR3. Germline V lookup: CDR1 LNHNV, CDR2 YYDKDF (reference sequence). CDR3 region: CATSSNTGELFF. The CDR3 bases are TGTGCCACCAGCAGTAACACCGGGGAGCTGTTTTTT.

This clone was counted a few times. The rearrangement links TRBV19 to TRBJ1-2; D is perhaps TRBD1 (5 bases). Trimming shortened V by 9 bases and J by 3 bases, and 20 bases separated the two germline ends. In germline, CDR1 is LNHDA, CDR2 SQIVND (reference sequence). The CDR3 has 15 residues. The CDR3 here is CASRPTLQGDYGYTF. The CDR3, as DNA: TGTGCCAGCCGCCCCACCCTCCAGGGCGACTATGGCTACACCTTC. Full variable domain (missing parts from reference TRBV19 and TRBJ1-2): DGGITQSPKYLFRKEGQNVTLSCEQNLNHDAMYWYRQDPGQGLRLIYYSQIVNDFQKGDIAEGYSVSREKKESFPLTVTSAQKNPTAFYLCASRPTLQGDYGYTFGSGTRLTVV.

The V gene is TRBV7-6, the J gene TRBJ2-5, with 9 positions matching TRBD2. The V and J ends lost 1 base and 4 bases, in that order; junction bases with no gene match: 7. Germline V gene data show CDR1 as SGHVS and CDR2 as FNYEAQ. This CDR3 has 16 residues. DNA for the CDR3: TGTGCCAGCAGCTTAGGGGCGGGAGGGCCCCTAGAGACCCAGTACTTC. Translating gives CASSLGAGGPLETQYF.

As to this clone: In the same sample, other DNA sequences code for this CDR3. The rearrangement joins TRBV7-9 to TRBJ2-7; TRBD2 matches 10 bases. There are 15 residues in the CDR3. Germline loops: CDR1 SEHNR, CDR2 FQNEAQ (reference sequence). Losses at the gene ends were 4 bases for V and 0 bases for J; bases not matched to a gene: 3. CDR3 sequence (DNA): TGTGCCAGCAGCTCTGGACTAGCGGCCTCCTACGAGCAGTACTTC. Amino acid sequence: CASSSGLAASYEQYF. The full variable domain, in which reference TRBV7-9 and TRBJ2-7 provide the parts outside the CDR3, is DTGVSQNPRHKITKRGQNVTFRCDPISEHNRLYWYRQTLGQGPEFLTYFQNEAQLEKSRLLSDRFSAERPKGSFSTLEIQRTEQGDSAMYLCASSSGLAASYEQYFGPGTRLTVT.

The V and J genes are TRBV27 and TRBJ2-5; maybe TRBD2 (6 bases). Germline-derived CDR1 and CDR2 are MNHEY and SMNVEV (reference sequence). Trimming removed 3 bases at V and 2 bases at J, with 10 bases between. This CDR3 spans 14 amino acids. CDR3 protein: CASSLYSGQETQYF. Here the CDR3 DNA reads TGTGCCAGCAGTTTGTACAGCGGGCAAGAGACCCAGTACTTC.

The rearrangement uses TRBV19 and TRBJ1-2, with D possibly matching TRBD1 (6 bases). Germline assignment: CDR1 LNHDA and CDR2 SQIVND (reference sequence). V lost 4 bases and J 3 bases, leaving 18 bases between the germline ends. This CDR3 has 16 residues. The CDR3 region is CASSTSGQTGYYGYTF. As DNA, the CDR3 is TGTGCCAGTAGTACCTCGGGCCAAACAGGGTACTATGGCTACACCTTC.

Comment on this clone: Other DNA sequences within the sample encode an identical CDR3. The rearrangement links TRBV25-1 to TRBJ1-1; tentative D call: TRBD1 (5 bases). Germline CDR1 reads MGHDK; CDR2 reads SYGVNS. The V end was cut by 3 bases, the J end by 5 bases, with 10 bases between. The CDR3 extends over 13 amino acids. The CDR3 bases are TGTGCCAGCAGTGAGGGGGTCGGAACTGAAGCTTTCTTT. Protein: CASSEGVGTEAFF.

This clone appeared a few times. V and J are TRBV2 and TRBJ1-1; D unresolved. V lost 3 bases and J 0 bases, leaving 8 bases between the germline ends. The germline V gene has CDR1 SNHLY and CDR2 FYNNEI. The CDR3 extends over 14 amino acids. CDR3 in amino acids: CASSEAGLNTEAFF. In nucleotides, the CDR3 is TGTGCCAGCAGTGAGGCTGGGTTGAACACTGAAGCTTTCTTT.

CDR3 amino acids: CASSATNSEAFF. DNA of the CDR3: TGTGCCAGCAGCGCGACCAACTCGGAGGCTTTCTTT. The chain joins TRBV9 to TRBJ1-1; D is undetermined. The germline V and J ends were trimmed by 3 bases and 11 bases, with 14 bases remaining between them. Germline CDR1 reads SGDLS; CDR2 reads YYNGEE. The CDR3 extends over 12 amino acids.

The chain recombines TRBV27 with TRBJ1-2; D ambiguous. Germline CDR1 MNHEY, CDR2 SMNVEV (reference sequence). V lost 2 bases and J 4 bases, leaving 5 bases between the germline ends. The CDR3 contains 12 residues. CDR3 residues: CASSLNGYGYTF. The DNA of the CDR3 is TGTGCCAGCAGTTTAAACGGCTATGGCTACACCTTC.

The CDR3 sequence: CASSPGVANEKLFF. CDR3 bases: TGTGCCAGCAGCCCGGGGGTCGCTAATGAAAAACTGTTTTTT. The V call is TRBV5-6, the J call TRBJ1-4; D might be TRBD1 (5 bases). This CDR3 has 14 residues. Germline values: CDR1 SGHDT, CDR2 YYEEEE. Trimming removed 4 bases at V and 3 bases at J, with 10 bases between.

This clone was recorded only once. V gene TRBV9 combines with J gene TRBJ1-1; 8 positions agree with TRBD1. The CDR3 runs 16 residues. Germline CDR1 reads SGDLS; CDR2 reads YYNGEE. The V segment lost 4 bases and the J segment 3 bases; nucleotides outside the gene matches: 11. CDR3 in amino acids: CASSPAGQGADTEAFF. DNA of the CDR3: TGTGCCAGCAGCCCTGCGGGGCAGGGGGCGGACACTGAAGCTTTCTTT.